What follows are 9 T cell receptor beta chains derived from one specimen sequenced in a study of OX40 agonist ivuxolimab in advanced cancers. Produced via immunoSEQ multiplex PCR; TCRdb's table is partial and in-frame only. The top ten clones hold approximately 0.68% of a sample with about 68,000 clones, around 85% of them seen once. The specimen comprised CD4+ or CD8+ T cells sorted from blood, sampled in a trial of the OX40 agonist ivuxolimab. The receptor source for this set is an adult with an advanced solid tumor such as melanoma, head and neck, liver or kidney cancer.

The chain links TRBV4-2 to TRBJ2-7; the D gene could be TRBD1 or TRBD2 (5 bases each). This CDR3 contains 15 residues. V lost 4 bases and J 4 bases, leaving 17 bases between the germline ends. Germline-derived CDR1 and CDR2 are LGHNA and YNFKEQ. CDR3 coding DNA: TGTGCCAGCAGCCGCTCGTGGGGGAAAGAATACGAGCAGTACTTC. This sequence encodes CASSRSWGKEYEQYF.

The rearrangement uses TRBV7-2 and TRBJ2-7, with D unresolved. Trimming shortened V by 5 bases and J by 0 bases, and 11 bases separated the two germline ends. This CDR3 region has 14 residues. CDR1 and CDR2 from the germline V gene are SGHTA and FQGNSA. CDR3 nucleotide sequence: TGTGCCAGCAGCCCGACTGAAGGCTCCTACGAGCAGTACTTC. Amino acids: CASSPTEGSYEQYF.

This chain uses TRBV7-8 with TRBJ1-2, with TRBD1 as a possible D gene (5 bases). Trimming left V 6 bases short and J 4 bases short, with 9 bases between. Germline CDR1 SGHVS, CDR2 FQNEAQ. The CDR3 is 12 residues long. In nucleotides, the CDR3 is TGTGCCAGCAGGGACACCATCTATGGCTACACCTTC. Translating it yields CASRDTIYGYTF.

V and J are TRBV11-3 and TRBJ2-5, with 11 bases that match TRBD2. This CDR3 has 18 amino acids. V was pared by 1 base and J by 3 bases, with 10 bases of the junction left unmatched. In germline, CDR1 is SGHNT, CDR2 YENEEA. The DNA of the CDR3 is TGTGCCAGCAGCTTAGGCCTCACTAGCGGGGGCCTCGAAGAGACCCAGTACTTC. Residues: CASSLGLTSGGLEETQYF.

The rearrangement uses TRBV5-8 and TRBJ2-2; no clear D gene. The CDR3 has 16 amino acids. V was cut by 0 bases and J by 0 bases, with 9 bases left in between. Germline loops: CDR1 SGHTS, CDR2 YDEGEE. CDR3 nucleotides: TGTGCCAGCAGCTTGGGTAGTTCAGCGAACACCGGGGAGCTGTTTTTT. It encodes CASSLGSSANTGELFF.

The chain uses TRBV9 and TRBJ2-7; D may correspond to TRBD1 or TRBD2 (5 bases each). V lost 0 bases to trimming and J lost 3 bases, with 13 bases between them. The germline V gene encodes CDR1 SGDLS and CDR2 YYNGEE. This CDR3 contains 15 residues. The CDR3 reads CASSVAGTEYYEQYF. The DNA of the CDR3 is TGTGCCAGCAGCGTAGCCGGGACCGAATACTACGAGCAGTACTTC.

This clone occurred a few times. The CDR3 DNA sequence: TGTGCCAGCAGCCGTAGCGGGGGGGCAGCGACCGGGGAGCTGTTTTTT. Protein product: CASSRSGGAATGELFF. V usage is TRBV7-9 and J usage is TRBJ2-2; 11 bases are a match to TRBD2. The CDR3 is made up of 16 amino acids. Germline V gene lookup returns CDR1 SEHNR and CDR2 FQNEAQ (reference sequence). The ends lost 5 bases at V and 5 bases at J; junction bases unmatched: 7.

The chain links TRBV19 to TRBJ2-5; a possible D gene is TRBD1 (5 bases). Germline V gene data show CDR1 as LNHDA and CDR2 as SQIVND (reference sequence). This CDR3 region has 13 residues. With 2 bases removed from V and 1 base from J, the gap between germline ends came to 5 bases. CDR3 DNA: TGTGCCAGTAGTATACAGGGCCAAGAGACCCAGTACTTC. Translation gives CASSIQGQETQYF. The complete variable domain, with remaining parts taken from reference TRBV19 and TRBJ2-5, reads DGGITQSPKYLFRKEGQNVTLSCEQNLNHDAMYWYRQDPGQGLRLIYYSQIVNDFQKGDIAEGYSVSREKKESFPLTVTSAQKNPTAFYLCASSIQGQETQYFGPGTRLLVL.

The chain combines TRBV18 with TRBJ1-2, with TRBD1 as a possible D gene (5 bases). The CDR3 covers 15 residues. The germline CDR1 and CDR2 sequences are KGHSH and LQKENI. Trimming removed 3 bases at V and 3 bases at J, with 14 bases between. The CDR3 loop is CASSPEGRADYGYTF. The CDR3 bases are TGTGCCAGCTCACCTGAGGGCAGGGCTGACTATGGCTACACCTTC. The variable domain in full, completed from reference TRBV18 and TRBJ1-2, reads NAGVMQNPRHLVRRRGQEARLRCSPMKGHSHVYWYRQLPEEGLKFMVYLQKENIIDESGMPKERFSAEFPKEGPSILRIQQVVRGDSAAYFCASSPEGRADYGYTFGSGTRLTVV.